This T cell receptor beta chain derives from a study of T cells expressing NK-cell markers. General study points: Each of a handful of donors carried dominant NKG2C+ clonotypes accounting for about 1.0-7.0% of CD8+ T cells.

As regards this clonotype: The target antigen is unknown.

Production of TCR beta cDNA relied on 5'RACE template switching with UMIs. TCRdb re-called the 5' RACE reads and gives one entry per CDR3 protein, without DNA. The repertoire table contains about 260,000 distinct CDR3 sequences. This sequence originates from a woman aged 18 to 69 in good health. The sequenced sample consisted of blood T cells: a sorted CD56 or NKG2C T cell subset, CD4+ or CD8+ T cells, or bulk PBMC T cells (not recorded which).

CDR3 in amino acids: CASSQALSSSGNTIYF. The chain uses TRBV3-1 and TRBJ1-3. The CDR3 is 16 amino acids. The germline V gene encodes CDR1 LGHDT and CDR2 YNNKEL (reference sequence).